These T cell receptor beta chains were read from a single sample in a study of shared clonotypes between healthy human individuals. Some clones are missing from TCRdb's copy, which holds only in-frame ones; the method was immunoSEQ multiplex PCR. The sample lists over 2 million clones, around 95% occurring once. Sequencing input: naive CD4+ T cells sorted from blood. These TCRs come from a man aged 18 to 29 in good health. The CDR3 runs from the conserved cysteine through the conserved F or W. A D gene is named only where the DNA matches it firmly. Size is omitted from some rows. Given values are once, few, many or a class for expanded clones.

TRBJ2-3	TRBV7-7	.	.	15	TGTGCTAGCAGCCCTCTCGGGCCTAGCACAGATACGCAGTATTTT	CASSPLGPSTDTQYF
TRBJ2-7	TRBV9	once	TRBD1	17	TGTGCCAGCAGCCCCACAATACAGGGGGCCGGCACCTACGAGCAGTACTTC	CASSPTIQGAGTYEQYF
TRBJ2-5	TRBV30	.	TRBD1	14	TGTGCCTGGAGTACTGGGACAGGTAAAGAGACCCAGTACTTC	CAWSTGTGKETQYF
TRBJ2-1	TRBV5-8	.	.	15	TGTGCCAGCAGCTTGGGGGCTAGCGAGGGCCAAGAGCAGTTCTTC	CASSLGASEGQEQFF
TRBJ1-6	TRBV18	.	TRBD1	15	TGTGCCAGCTCGCCGACGACAGGGGACAATTCACCCCTCCACTTT	CASSPTTGDNSPLHF
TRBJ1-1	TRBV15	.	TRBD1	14	TGTGCCACCAGCCTCCAGGGGGCCGGGAGTGAAGCTTTCTTT	CATSLQGAGSEAFF
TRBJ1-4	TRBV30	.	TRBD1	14	TGTGCCTGGAACCCGGGACAGGGAAGGGAAAAACTGTTTTTT	CAWNPGQGREKLFF
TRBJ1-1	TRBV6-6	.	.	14	TGTGCCACCTCCCAGGGGACCTGGGGCACTGAAGCTTTCTTT	CATSQGTWGTEAFF
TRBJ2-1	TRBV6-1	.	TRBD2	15	TGTGCCAGCAGTGAAGAGGGGACTAGCGGGGGGCCCCGGTTCTTC	CASSEEGTSGGPRFF
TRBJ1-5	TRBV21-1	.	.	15	TGTGCCAGCAGCGGGGGATGGGACGTAAATCAGCCCCAGCATTTT	CASSGGWDVNQPQHF
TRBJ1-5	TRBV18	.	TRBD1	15	TGTGCCAGCTCACCTCTCGGACAGGGGCCTCAGCCCCAGCATTTT	CASSPLGQGPQPQHF
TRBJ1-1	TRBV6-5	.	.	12	TGTGCCAGCAGCTTCCACGGGACTGAAGCTTTCTTT	CASSFHGTEAFF
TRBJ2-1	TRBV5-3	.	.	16	TGTGCCAGAAGCTCACGGGAGTTTGGGACTTACAATGAGCAGTTCTTC	CARSSREFGTYNEQFF
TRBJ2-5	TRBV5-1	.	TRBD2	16	TGCGCCAGCAGCTTACCCCTAGCGGGGCCGGGGGAGACCCAGTACTTC	CASSLPLAGPGETQYF
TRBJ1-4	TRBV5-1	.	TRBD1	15	TGCGCCAGCAGCTTAGGAGGGGGCGTTCAGGAAAAACTGTTTTTT	CASSLGGGVQEKLFF
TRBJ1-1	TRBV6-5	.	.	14	TGTGCCAGCAGGATAGACAGCGCCCGTTATGAAGCTTTCTTT	CASRIDSARYEAFF
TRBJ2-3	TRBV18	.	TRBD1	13	TGTGCCAGCTCAGTGACAGGGGCCGATACGCAGTATTTT	CASSVTGADTQYF
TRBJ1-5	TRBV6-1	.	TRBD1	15	TGTGCCAGCAGTACCGACAGGGGGTCGTCTCAGCCCCAGCATTTT	CASSTDRGSSQPQHF
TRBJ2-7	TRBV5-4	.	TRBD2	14	TGTGCCAGCAGCTCGGCCGGGGGGGGTACCCTTCAGTACTTC	CASSSAGGGTLQYF
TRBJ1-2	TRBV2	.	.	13	TGTGCCAGCAGTGTCGGGGAAGTAGGTGGCTACACCTTC	CASSVGEVGGYTF
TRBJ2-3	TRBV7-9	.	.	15	TGTGCCAGCAGCTTAAGTCTAGCGAACACAGATACGCAGTATTTT	CASSLSLANTDTQYF
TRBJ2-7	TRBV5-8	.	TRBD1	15	TGTGCCAGCAGCCGGACAGGGTGGTCTCCAGGCGAGCAGTACTTC	CASSRTGWSPGEQYF
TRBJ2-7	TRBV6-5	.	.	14	TGTGCCAGCAGTTACTCGCGGGGACCCTACGAGCAGTACTTC	CASSYSRGPYEQYF
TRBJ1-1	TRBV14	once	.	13	TGTGCCAGCAGCCAAGTTGGAGCAGGGAGAGCTTTCTTT	CASSQVGAGRAFF
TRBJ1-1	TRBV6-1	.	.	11	TGTGCCAGCATAGTGAACACTGAAGCTTTCTTT	CASIVNTEAFF
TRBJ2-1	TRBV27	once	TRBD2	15	TGTGCCAGCAGCCCCCGGCCTAGCGGGAGGGGTGAGCAGTTCTTC	CASSPRPSGRGEQFF
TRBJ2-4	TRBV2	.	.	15	TGTGCCAGCAGCCCCCTTGGGAGCTCCAAAAACATTCAGTACTTC	CASSPLGSSKNIQYF
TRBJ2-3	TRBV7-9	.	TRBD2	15	TGTGCCAGCAGCCAAGGAGCGGGACGCACAGATACGCAGTATTTT	CASSQGAGRTDTQYF
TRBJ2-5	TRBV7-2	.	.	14	TGTGCCAGCAGCCCCGGGCGGGCCTGGGAGACCCAGTACTTC	CASSPGRAWETQYF
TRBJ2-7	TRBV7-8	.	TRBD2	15	TGTGCCAGCAGCCTCGGAGCGGGACCGGGCTACGAGCAGTACTTC	CASSLGAGPGYEQYF
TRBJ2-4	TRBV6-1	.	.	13	TGTGCCAGCACGAGGACGGATGGAAACATTCAGTACTTC	CASTRTDGNIQYF
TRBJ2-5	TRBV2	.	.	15	TGTGCCAGCAGCGATACAGGTTTAAGCAGGGAGACCCAGTACTTC	CASSDTGLSRETQYF
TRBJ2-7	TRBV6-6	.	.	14	TGTGCCAGCAGTTACTCCCACTCTCCCGGGGAGCAGTACTTC	CASSYSHSPGEQYF
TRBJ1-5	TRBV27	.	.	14	TGTGCCAGCAGTCGACAGGTAAACGGACAGCCCCAGCATTTT	CASSRQVNGQPQHF
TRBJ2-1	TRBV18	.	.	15	TGTGCCAGCTCACCACCGGCAATCTCCTACAATGAGCAGTTCTTC	CASSPPAISYNEQFF
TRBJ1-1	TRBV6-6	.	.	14	TGTGCCAGCAGTTACCCCACAGGGAACACTGAAGCTTTCTTT	CASSYPTGNTEAFF
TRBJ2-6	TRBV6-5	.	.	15	TGTGCCAGCAGACCCGACAGTGCCGGGGCCAACGTCCTGACTTTC	CASRPDSAGANVLTF
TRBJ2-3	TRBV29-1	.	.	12	TGCAGCGTCGGTCTGGACACAGATACGCAGTATTTT	CSVGLDTDTQYF
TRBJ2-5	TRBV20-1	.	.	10	TGCAGTGCTTGGCGGGAGACCCAGTACTTC	CSAWRETQYF
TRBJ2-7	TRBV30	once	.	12	TGTGCCTGGACGGGGGTGAACTACGAGCAGTACTTC	CAWTGVNYEQYF
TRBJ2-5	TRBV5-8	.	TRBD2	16	TGTGCCAGCAGCTTGTATAGCGGGGTATCCGGGGAGACCCAGTACTTC	CASSLYSGVSGETQYF
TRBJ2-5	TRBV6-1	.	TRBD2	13	TGTGCCAGCAGTGGGGGACTAGCAGAGACCCAGTACTTC	CASSGGLAETQYF
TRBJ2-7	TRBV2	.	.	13	TGTGCCAGCAGTGATGCCTACGGACAGAAGCAGTACTTC	CASSDAYGQKQYF
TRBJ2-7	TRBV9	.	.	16	TGTGCCAGCAGCGTAGATCCCCACAGGGACCCCTACGAGCAGTACTTC	CASSVDPHRDPYEQYF
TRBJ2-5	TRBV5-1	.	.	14	TGCGCCAGCAGCTGGGCAGGGACGTTAGAGACCCAGTACTTC	CASSWAGTLETQYF
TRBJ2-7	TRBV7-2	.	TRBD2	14	TGTGCCAGCAGCCGGACTAGCGGACCTAGGGAGCAGTACTTC	CASSRTSGPREQYF
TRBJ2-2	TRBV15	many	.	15	TGTGCCACCAGCAGAGATCGAACAGCGACCGGGGAGCTGTTTTTT	CATSRDRTATGELFF